This T cell receptor beta chain stems from a study of T cells after yellow fever vaccination. Germline CDR1 SGHTA, CDR2 FQGNSA. This CDR3 has 14 amino acids. The ends lost 5 bases at V and 10 bases at J; junction bases unmatched: 12. They built TCR cDNA with 5'RACE template switching, a step that put in a universal primer site and UMIs. Via MiXCR, TCRdb re-called the 5' RACE reads, giving one row per CDR3 protein. Of approximately 550,000 distinct CDR3 sequences in the sample, about a fifth were seen once. The chain couples TRBV7-2 to TRBJ2-5; 8 bases map to TRBD2. This sample comprised PBMCs, obtained 15 days after the yellow fever booster vaccination. The source is a man under 40 who received the YFV17D yellow fever vaccine. The CDR3: CASSLGGGSSDQYF. The CDR3, as DNA: TGTGCCAGCAGCCTCGGGGGGGGGTCGAGTGACCAGTACTTC.